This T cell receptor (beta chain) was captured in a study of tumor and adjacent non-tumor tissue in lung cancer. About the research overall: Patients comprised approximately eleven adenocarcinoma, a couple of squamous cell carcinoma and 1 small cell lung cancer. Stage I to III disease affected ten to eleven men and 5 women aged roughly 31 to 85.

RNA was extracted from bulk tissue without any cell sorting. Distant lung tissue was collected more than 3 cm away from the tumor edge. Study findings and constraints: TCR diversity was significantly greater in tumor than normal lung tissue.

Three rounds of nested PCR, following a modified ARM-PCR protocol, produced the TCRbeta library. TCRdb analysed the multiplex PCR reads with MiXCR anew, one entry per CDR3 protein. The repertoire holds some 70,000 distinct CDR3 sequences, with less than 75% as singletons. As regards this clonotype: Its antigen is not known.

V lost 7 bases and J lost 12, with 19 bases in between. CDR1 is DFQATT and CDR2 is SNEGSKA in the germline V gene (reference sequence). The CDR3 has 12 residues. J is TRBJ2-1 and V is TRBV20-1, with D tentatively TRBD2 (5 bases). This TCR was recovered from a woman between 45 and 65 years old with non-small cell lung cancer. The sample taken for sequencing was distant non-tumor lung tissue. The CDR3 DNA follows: TGCAGTGGGACTTTGTCCTACTATGGGCAGTTCTTC. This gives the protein CSGTLSYYGQFF.